These 5 T cell receptor beta chains were all obtained from the same sample, sequenced in a study of T cell clonality in common variable immunodeficiency. Sequenced by immunoSEQ multiplex PCR; TCRdb stores in-frame clones only, minus some. The sample holds 35,000 to 45,000 clones, and no clone turns up only once. The specimen was peripheral blood mononuclear cells. The source of these receptors is a person aged 18 to 75 in good health.

This clone was picked up many times. The observed sequence ends 3 residues before the CDR3 terminus, with the missing tail filled in from the germline J gene. This chain uses TRBV18 with TRBJ2-1, with D perhaps TRBD2 (6 bases). The germline V gene has CDR1 KGHSH and CDR2 LQKENI. The V end was cut by 3 bases, the J end by 9 bases, with 12 bases between. The CDR3 has 13 residues. CDR3 bases read: TGTGCCAGCTCACCTGAGGACGGGGGTGAG. Translation gives CASSPEDGGE. The whole CDR3 sequence reads CASSPEDGGEQFF. Supplemented by reference TRBV18 and TRBJ2-1, the full variable domain reads NAGVMQNPRHLVRRRGQEARLRCSPMKGHSHVYWYRQLPEEGLKFMVYLQKENIIDESGMPKERFSAEFPKEGPSILRIQQVVRGDSAAYFCASSPEDGGEQFFGPGTRLTVL.

At least ten counts were recorded for this clone. The CDR3 extends 3 residues past the end of the read, so its final part is completed from the germline J gene. V usage is TRBV9 and J usage is TRBJ1-3; 9 bases fit TRBD1. The CDR3 is 16 amino acids. From germline, CDR1 is SGDLS and CDR2 YYNGEE. V shed 4 bases and J 0 bases; nucleotides not matched to a gene: 5. The sequenced CDR3 bases are TGTGCCAGCAGCTCGGGACAGGGTCTCTCTGGAAACACC. This gives the protein CASSSGQGLSGNT. The CDR3 reads in full as CASSSGQGLSGNTIYF.

This clone was found many times. The CDR3 extends 3 residues past the end of the read, so its final part is completed from the germline J gene. The V gene is TRBV30, the J gene TRBJ1-2; unclear D gene. The CDR3 sequence is 15 residues long. V lost 4 bases and J 5 bases, leaving 20 bases between the germline ends. Per the germline V gene, CDR1 is GTSNPN and CDR2 is SVGIG (reference sequence). CDR3 DNA, as far as it was read: TGTGCCTGGATATTCAAGATATCGGGTAGTTATGGC. It specifies CAWIFKISGSYG. From start to end, the CDR3 is CAWIFKISGSYGYTF.

This clone was recorded at least ten times. From the germline J gene comes the end of the CDR3, since the read stops 3 residues before it. V usage is TRBV20-1 and J usage is TRBJ2-7; D possibly corresponds to TRBD1 (5 bases). This CDR3 contains 14 residues. Trimming stripped 1 base from V and 5 bases from J, with 15 bases between. Germline CDR1 DFQATT, CDR2 SNEGSKA (reference sequence). CDR3 residues: CSARVSGILNEQYF. The CDR3 DNA, read in part, is TGCAGTGCTAGAGTTTCAGGGATACTCAACGAG.

This clone has at least ten counts. The read terminates 3 residues ahead of where the CDR3 ends, so the germline J gene completes it. This sequence joins TRBV6-4 and TRBJ2-1, with D tentatively TRBD2 (5 bases). The germline gives CDR1 MRHNA, CDR2 SNTAGT. CDR3 length: 16 amino acids. Trimming took 0 bases from V and 6 from J, leaving 15 bases between them. This CDR3 is CASSDSIRTGSNEQFF. CDR3 DNA (partial): TGTGCCAGCAGTGACTCGATCCGGACTGGCTCCAATGAG.